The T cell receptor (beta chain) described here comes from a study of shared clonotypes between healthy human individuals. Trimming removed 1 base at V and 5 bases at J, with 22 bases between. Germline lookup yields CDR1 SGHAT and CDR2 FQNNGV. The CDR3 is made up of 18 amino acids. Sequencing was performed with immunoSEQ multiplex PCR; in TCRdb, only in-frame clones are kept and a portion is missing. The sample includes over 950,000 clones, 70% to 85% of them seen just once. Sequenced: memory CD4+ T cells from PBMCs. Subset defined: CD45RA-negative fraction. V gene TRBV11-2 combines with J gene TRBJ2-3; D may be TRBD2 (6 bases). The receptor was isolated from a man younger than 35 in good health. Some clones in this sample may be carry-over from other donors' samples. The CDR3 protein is CASSLGGEASGWRDTQYF. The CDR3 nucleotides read TGTGCCAGCAGCTTAGGAGGGGAGGCCTCAGGTTGGCGAGATACGCAGTATTTT.